This TCR beta chain was captured in a study of immune characterization of retroperitoneal liposarcoma. TCRdb called the PCR reads again in MiXCR, with one record for every CDR3 protein. The table records 3,700 or so distinct CDR3 sequences, over 25% of them present only once. The V end was cut by 5 bases, the J end by 2 bases, with 10 bases between. Germline lookup yields CDR1 MNHNY and CDR2 SVGAGI (reference sequence). The CDR3 contains 15 residues. The chain joins TRBV6-6 to TRBJ2-6, with D perhaps matching TRBD1 (6 bases). The sequence was collected from a female donor with retroperitoneal liposarcoma. Sequencing was performed on blood. The CDR3 DNA reads TGTGCCAGCAGTGTACAGGGTGCTGGGGCCAACGTCCTGACTTTC. Its protein is CASSVQGAGANVLTF.